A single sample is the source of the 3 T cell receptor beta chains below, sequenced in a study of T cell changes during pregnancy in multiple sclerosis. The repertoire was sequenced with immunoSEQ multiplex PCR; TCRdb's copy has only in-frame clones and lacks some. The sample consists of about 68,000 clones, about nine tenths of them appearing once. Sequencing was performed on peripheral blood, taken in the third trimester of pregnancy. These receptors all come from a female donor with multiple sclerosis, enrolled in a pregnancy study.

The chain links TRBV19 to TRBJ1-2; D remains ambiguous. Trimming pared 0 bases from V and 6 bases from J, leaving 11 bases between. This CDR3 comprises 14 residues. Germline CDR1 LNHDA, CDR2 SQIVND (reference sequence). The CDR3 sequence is CASSIDHRGNGYTF. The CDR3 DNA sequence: TGTGCCAGTAGTATAGATCATCGAGGGAATGGCTACACCTTC.

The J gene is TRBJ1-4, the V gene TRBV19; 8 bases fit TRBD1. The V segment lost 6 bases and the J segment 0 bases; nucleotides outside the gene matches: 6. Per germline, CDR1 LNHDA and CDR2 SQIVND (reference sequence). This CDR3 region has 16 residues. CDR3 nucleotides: TGTGCCAGTAGAGCCGGGACAGGCTCAACTAATGAAAAACTGTTTTTT. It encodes CASRAGTGSTNEKLFF.

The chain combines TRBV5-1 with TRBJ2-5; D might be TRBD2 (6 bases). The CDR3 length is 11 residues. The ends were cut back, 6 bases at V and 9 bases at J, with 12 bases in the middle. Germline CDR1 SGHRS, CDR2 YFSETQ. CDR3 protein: CASTDSGAQYF. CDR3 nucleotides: TGCGCCAGCACCGACTCGGGGGCCCAGTACTTC.